The T cell receptor beta chain under discussion was sequenced for a study of response to subunit inactivated influenza vaccine. Findings and limits, study-wide: Each seasonal influenza vaccination recruits few new T cells, the authors suggested.

This clonotype was recorded a few times. Its antigen remains unknown. One entry per CDR3 protein, called by TCRdb with MiXCR from the RT-PCR reads. The profile covers 500,000 to 600,000 distinct CDR3 sequences, with about 10% appearing a single time and roughly 9.6% taken by the ten largest. V was trimmed by 1 base and J by 1 base, leaving 10 bases between them. Germline V gene sequence: CDR1 MGHRA, CDR2 YSYEKL. The CDR3 consists of 15 residues. These data also featured in a second study, about T cells expressing NK-cell markers. That publication notes: 5'RACE template switching with UMIs produced the TCR beta cDNA. Beta-chain profiling covered CD3+CD56+NKG2C+, CD3+CD56+NKG2C- and CD3+CD56-NKG2C+ sorted subsets.

The sample consisted of PBMCs from blood, taken on the day of vaccination. This chain connects TRBV4-1 to TRBJ2-5, with D unclear. The clonotype was recovered from a man aged 50 to 59 who received an inactivated influenza vaccine. DNA of the CDR3: TGCGCCAGCAGCCAAGGGCAGGCCAGCCAAGAGACCCAGTACTTC. The encoded protein is CASSQGQASQETQYF.